Here is one TCR beta chain with its context. Its antigen remains unidentified. Germline V gene data show CDR1 as LGHNT and CDR2 as FRNRAP. This CDR3 spans 12 amino acids. V was trimmed by 0 bases and J by 7 bases, leaving 6 bases between them. These data are taken from a study of response to subunit inactivated influenza vaccine. Study observations and caveats: Authors suggested each seasonal flu vaccination may recruit only limited numbers of new T cells.

TCRdb reprocessed the RT-PCR reads via MiXCR and lists one record per CDR3 protein. The sample includes 800,000 to 1,000,000 distinct CDR3 sequences, 21% of them seen just once. The chain carries TRBV12-5 and TRBJ2-5; D unresolved. The sample was PBMCs from blood, taken more than 4 days after vaccination. This TCR came from a man in his fifties who received an inactivated influenza vaccine. For the CDR3, the DNA is TGTGCTAGTGGTTTGGTGGGTACGACCCAGTACTTC. Amino acids: CASGLVGTTQYF.